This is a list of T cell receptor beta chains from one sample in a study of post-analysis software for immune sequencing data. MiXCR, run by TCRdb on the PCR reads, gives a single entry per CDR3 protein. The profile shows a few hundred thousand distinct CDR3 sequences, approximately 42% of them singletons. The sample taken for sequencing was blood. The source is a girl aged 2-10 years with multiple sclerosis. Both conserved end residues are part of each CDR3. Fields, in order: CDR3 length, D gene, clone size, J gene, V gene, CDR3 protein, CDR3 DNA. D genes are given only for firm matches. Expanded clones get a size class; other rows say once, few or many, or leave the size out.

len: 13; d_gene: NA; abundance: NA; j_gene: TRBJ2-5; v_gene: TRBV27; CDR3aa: CASSRTSQETQYF; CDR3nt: TGTGCCAGCAGCCGGACTTCTCAAGAGACCCAGTACTTC
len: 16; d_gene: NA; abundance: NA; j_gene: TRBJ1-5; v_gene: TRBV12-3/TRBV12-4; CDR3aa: CASSLGASRNNQPQHF; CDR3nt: TGTGCCAGCAGTTTAGGGGCCAGCAGAAACAATCAGCCCCAGCATTTT
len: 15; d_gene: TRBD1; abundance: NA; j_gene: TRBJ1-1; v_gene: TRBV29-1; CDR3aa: CSVEPDRVSNTEAFF; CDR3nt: TGCAGCGTAGAGCCGGACAGGGTTTCTAACACTGAAGCTTTCTTT
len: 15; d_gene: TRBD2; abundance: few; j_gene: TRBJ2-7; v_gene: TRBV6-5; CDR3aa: CASSYYRGRDYEQYF; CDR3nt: TGTGCCAGCAGTTACTACCGCGGGAGGGACTACGAGCAGTACTTC
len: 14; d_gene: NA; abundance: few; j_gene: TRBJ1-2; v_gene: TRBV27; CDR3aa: CASSSSGGFYGYTF; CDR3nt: TGTGCCAGCAGTAGCAGTGGGGGATTCTATGGCTACACCTTC
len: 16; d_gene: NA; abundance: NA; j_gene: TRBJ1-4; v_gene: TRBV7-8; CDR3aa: CASSLAHRPANEKLFF; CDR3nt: TGTGCCAGCAGCTTAGCGCACCGACCAGCTAATGAAAAACTGTTTTTT
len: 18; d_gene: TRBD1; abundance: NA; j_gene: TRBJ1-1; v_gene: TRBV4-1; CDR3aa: CASSQGTPGQIVHTEAFF; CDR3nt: TGCGCCAGCAGCCAAGGGACACCGGGACAGATAGTCCACACTGAAGCTTTCTTT
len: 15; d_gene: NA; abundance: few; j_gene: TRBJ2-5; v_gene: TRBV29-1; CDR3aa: CSVLRGALRRETQYF; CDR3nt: TGCAGCGTCCTAAGAGGAGCGCTGAGGAGGGAGACCCAGTACTTC
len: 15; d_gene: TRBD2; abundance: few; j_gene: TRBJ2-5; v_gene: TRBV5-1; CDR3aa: CASSRMAGTKETQYF; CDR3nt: TGCGCCAGCAGCCGGATGGCCGGGACTAAAGAGACCCAGTACTTC
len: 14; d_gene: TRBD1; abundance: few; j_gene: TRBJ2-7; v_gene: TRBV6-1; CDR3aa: CASREGTGWSEQYF; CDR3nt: TGTGCCAGCAGGGAGGGGACAGGTTGGAGCGAGCAGTACTTC
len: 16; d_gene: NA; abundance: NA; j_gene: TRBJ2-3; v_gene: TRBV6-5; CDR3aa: CASSPRGECGTDTQYF; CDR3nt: TGTGCCAGCAGTCCTCGTGGGGAGTGCGGCACAGATACGCAGTATTTT
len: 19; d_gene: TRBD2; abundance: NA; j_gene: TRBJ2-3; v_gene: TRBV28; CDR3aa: CASRYPGLAGEGDTDTQYF; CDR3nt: TGTGCCAGCCGGTATCCGGGACTAGCGGGAGAGGGTGACACAGATACGCAGTATTTT
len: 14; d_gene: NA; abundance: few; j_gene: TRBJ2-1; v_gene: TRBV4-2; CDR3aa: CASSQVRGFNEQFF; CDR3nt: TGTGCCAGCAGCCAAGTGAGGGGGTTCAATGAGCAGTTCTTC
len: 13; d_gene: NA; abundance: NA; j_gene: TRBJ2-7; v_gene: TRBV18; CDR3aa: CASSTEGGHEQYF; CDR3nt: TGTGCCAGCTCAACGGAGGGGGGCCACGAGCAGTACTTC
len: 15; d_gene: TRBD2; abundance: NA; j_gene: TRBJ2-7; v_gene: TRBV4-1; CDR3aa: CASSPAGGLTYEQYF; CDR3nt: TGCGCCAGCAGCCCTGCGGGGGGGCTAACCTACGAGCAGTACTTC
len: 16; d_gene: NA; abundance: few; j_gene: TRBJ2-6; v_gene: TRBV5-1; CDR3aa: CASSLAGGPGANVLTF; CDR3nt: TGCGCCAGCAGCTTGGCGGGGGGCCCTGGGGCCAACGTCCTGACTTTC
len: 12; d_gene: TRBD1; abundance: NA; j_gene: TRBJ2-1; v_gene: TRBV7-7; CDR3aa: CASSPGQGEQFF; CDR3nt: TGTGCTAGCAGCCCGGGACAGGGAGAGCAGTTCTTC
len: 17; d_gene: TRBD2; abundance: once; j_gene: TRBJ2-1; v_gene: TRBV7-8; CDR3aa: CASSLVDGGGTYNEQFF; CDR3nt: TGTGCCAGCAGCTTAGTAGATGGCGGGGGGACTTACAATGAGCAGTTCTTC
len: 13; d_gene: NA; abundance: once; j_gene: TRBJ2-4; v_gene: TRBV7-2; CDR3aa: CASSLGGIADWNF; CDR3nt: TGTGCCAGCAGCTTAGGGGGCATAGCGGACTGGAACTTC
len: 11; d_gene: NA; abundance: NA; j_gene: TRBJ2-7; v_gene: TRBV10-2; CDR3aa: CASREGTEQYF; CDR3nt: TGCGCCAGCAGAGAAGGGACCGAGCAGTACTTC
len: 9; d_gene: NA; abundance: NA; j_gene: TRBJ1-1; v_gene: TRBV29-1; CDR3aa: CSVQPEAFF; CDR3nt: TGCAGCGTCCAGCCTGAAGCTTTCTTT
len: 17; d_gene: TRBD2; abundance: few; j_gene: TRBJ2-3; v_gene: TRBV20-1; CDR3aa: CSALSQASGGFTDTQYF; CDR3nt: TGCAGTGCCCTTTCCCAGGCTAGCGGGGGGTTCACAGATACGCAGTATTTT
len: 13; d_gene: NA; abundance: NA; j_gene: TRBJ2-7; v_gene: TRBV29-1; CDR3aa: CSVVGRGSYEQYF; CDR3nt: TGCAGCGTTGTAGGCAGGGGCTCCTACGAGCAGTACTTC
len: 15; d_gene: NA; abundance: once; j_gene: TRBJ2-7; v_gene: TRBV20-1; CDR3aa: CSARDPQVSSYERYF; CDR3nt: TGCAGTGCTAGAGATCCGCAGGTCAGCTCCTACGAGCGGTACTTC
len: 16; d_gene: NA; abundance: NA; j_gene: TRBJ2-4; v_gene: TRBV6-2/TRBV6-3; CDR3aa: CASSDRQRVAKNIQYF; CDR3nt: TGTGCCAGCAGTGACCGACAGCGGGTAGCCAAAAACATTCAGTACTTC
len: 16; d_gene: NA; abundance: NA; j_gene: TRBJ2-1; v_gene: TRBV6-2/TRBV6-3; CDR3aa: CASRESRGSSYNEQFF; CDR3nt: TGTGCCAGCAGAGAATCGAGGGGATCGTCCTACAATGAGCAGTTCTTC
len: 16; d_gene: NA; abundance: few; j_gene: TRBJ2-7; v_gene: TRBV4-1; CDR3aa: CASSQVRDMNFYEQYF; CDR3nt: TGCGCCAGCAGCCAAGTCCGGGACATGAACTTCTACGAGCAGTACTTC
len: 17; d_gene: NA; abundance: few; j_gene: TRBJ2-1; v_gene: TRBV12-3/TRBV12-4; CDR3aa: CASSSIVRGQDYNEQFF; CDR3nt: TGTGCCAGCAGTTCCATCGTCCGCGGCCAGGACTACAATGAGCAGTTCTTC
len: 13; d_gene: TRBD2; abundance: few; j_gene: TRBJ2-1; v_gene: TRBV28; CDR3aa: CASSLPSGNEQFF; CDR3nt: TGTGCCAGCAGTTTGCCTAGCGGAAATGAGCAGTTCTTC
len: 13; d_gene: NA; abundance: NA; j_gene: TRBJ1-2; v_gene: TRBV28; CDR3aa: CASSSTGSGGYTF; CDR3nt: TGTGCCAGCAGTTCAACAGGATCTGGTGGCTACACCTTC
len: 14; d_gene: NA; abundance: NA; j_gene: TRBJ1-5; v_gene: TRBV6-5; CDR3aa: CASSYSYSNQPQHF; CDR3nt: TGTGCCAGCAGTTACTCATACAGCAATCAGCCCCAGCATTTT
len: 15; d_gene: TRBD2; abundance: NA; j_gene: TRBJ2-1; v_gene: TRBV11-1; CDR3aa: CASSPLAGSYNEQFF; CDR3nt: TGTGCCAGCAGCCCTCTAGCGGGGTCCTACAATGAGCAGTTCTTC
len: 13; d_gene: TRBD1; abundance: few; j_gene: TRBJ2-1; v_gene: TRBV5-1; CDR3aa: CASSPDRVNEQFF; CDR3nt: TGTGCCAGCAGCCCAGACAGGGTCAATGAGCAGTTCTTC
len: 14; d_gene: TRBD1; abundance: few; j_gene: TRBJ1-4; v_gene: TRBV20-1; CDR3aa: CSATSGTDNEKLFF; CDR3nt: TGCAGTGCTACCTCCGGGACAGATAATGAAAAACTGTTTTTT
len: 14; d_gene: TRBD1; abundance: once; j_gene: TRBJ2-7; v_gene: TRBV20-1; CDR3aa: CSAAPGTGGYEQYF; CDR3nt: TGCAGTGCTGCCCCCGGGACAGGGGGCTACGAGCAGTACTTC
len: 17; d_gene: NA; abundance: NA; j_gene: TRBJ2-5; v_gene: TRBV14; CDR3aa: CASSPFGKGGAQETQYF; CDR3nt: TGTGCCAGCAGCCCCTTCGGGAAGGGGGGGGCCCAAGAGACCCAGTACTTC
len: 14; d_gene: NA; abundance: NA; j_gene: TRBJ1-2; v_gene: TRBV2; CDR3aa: CASREQGGGYGYTF; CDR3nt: TGTGCCAGCAGGGAGCAGGGAGGGGGCTATGGCTACACCTTC
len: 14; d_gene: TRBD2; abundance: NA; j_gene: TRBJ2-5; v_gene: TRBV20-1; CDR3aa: CSARAGGSQETQYF; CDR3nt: TGCAGTGCTAGAGCGGGGGGGTCCCAAGAGACCCAGTACTTC
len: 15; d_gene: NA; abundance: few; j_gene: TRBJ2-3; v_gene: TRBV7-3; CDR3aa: CASSLTPGITDTQYF; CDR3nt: TGTGCCAGCAGCTTAACCCCAGGTATCACAGATACGCAGTATTTT
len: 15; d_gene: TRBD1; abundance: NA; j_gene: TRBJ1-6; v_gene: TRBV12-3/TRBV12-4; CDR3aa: CASSPRGQGGSPLHF; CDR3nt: TGTGCCAGCAGTCCTAGGGGACAGGGGGGCTCACCCCTCCACTTT
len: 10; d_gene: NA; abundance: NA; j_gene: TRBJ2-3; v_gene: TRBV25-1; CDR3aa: CASSLDRQYF; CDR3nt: TGTGCCAGCAGTTTAGACCGGCAGTATTTT
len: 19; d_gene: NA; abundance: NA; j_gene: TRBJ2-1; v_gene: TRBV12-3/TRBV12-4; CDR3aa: CASSSSALGDILRDNEQFF; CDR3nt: TGTGCCAGCAGTTCTAGTGCCTTAGGGGACATTCTAAGGGACAATGAGCAGTTCTTC
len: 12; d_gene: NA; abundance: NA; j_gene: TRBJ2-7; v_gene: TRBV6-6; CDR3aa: CASSYSTGEQYF; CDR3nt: TGTGCCAGCAGTTATTCCACGGGGGAGCAGTACTTC
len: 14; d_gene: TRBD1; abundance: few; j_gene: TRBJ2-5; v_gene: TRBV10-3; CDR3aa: CAISTGTVQETQYF; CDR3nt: TGTGCCATCAGTACCGGGACAGTCCAAGAGACCCAGTACTTC
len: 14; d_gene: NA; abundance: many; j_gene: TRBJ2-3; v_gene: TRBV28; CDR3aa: CASSLISETDTQYF; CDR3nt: TGCGCCAGCAGCTTGATTAGCGAGACAGATACGCAGTATTTT